This T cell receptor beta chain was recovered during a study of control samples from healthy donors and cancer patients. Germline assignment: CDR1 SGDLS and CDR2 YYNGEE. The CDR3 has 16 residues. V gave up 2 bases and J gave up 3 bases, with 12 bases separating them. Measured with immunoSEQ multiplex PCR; TCRdb has only the in-frame clones, and not every one. The sample shows roughly 370,000 clones, about nine tenths of them seen only once. V gene TRBV9 combines with J gene TRBJ1-6; TRBD1 might be the D (6 bases). This clonotype was sampled from a man between 40 and 49 years old with head and neck cancer. The sequencing sample was made of PBMCs. This chain's CDR3 is CASSVQATGYNSPLHF. CDR3 nucleotide sequence: TGTGCCAGCAGCGTTCAGGCGACAGGCTATAATTCACCCCTCCACTTT. The full variable domain, completed using reference TRBV9 and TRBJ1-6, is DSGVTQTPKHLITATGQRVTLRCSPRSGDLSVYWYQQSLDQGLQFLIQYYNGEERAKGNILERFSAQQFPDLHSELNLSSLELGDSALYFCASSVQATGYNSPLHFGNGTRLTVT.